The sequence of this TCR beta chain was determined in a study of shared clonotypes between healthy human individuals. Study outcomes and limitations: Clonotypes shared by all four sorted-subset donors had higher generation probabilities than non-shared clonotypes.

Those who donated, Caucasian adults without exception, all lived in Nashville, Tennessee. Looked up from germline, CDR1 is WSHSY and CDR2 is SAAADI. Trimming removed 1 base at V and 5 bases at J, with 11 bases between. The CDR3 loop spans 14 amino acids. The authors ran the assay at deep level. The repertoire was sequenced with immunoSEQ multiplex PCR; TCRdb's copy has only in-frame clones and lacks some. The profile shows over a million clones, around 97% of them singletons. Regarding this clone: The antigen remains unidentified.

The chain links TRBV10-2 to TRBJ1-1; D perhaps matches TRBD1 (5 bases). The clonotype originates from a man aged 25-40 years in good health. Sequenced input: naive CD4+ T cells sorted from blood. Subset: CD45RA+ positively selected. The CDR3: CASSEWGFKTEAFF. The DNA of the CDR3 is TGCGCCAGCAGTGAGTGGGGGTTCAAGACTGAAGCTTTCTTT.